The rows below give T cell receptor beta chains drawn from one sample of a study of blood T cell repertoires in COVID-19. Assay used: immunoSEQ multiplex PCR; TCRdb lists only in-frame clones, some missing. The table includes some 200,000 clones, roughly 87% detected once. The source material was PBMCs or T cells enriched from blood (not recorded which). The receptors were gathered from a woman in her 30s who had recovered from COVID-19. Both conserved end residues are part of each CDR3. Each record gives: CDR3 length, V gene, D gene, clone size, J gene, CDR3 DNA, CDR3 protein. D genes are given only for firm matches. The size of a clone is reported for some rows only, either as once, few or many, or as a class for expanded clones.

CDR3 length: 16
V gene: TRBV15
D gene: TRBD1
clone size: once
J gene: TRBJ2-7
CDR3 DNA: TGTGCCACCAGCGGTCCTTCCGGGACAGGTCTCTACGAGCAGTACTTC
CDR3 protein: CATSGPSGTGLYEQYF

CDR3 length: 17
V gene: TRBV4-3
D gene: TRBD2
clone size: few
J gene: TRBJ2-5
CDR3 DNA: TGCGCCAGCAGCCAAGATTGGGGTAGCGGGACTGGCGAGACCCAGTACTTC
CDR3 protein: CASSQDWGSGTGETQYF

CDR3 length: 13
V gene: TRBV5-6
D gene: -
clone size: -
J gene: TRBJ1-6
CDR3 DNA: TGTGCCAGCAGCCGGGAGGTACCCTCACCCCTCCACTTT
CDR3 protein: CASSREVPSPLHF

CDR3 length: 14
V gene: TRBV19
D gene: -
clone size: -
J gene: TRBJ2-5
CDR3 DNA: TGTGCCAGTAGTATCGGGTTGGAAGGAGAGACCCAGTACTTC
CDR3 protein: CASSIGLEGETQYF

CDR3 length: 13
V gene: TRBV15
D gene: -
clone size: -
J gene: TRBJ1-1
CDR3 DNA: TGTGCCACCAGCAGAGATGAACTGGGGGGAGCTTTCTTT
CDR3 protein: CATSRDELGGAFF

CDR3 length: 11
V gene: TRBV6-5
D gene: -
clone size: -
J gene: TRBJ2-2
CDR3 DNA: TGTGCCAGCAGCCAGGGGCAGGAGCTGTTTTTT
CDR3 protein: CASSQGQELFF

CDR3 length: 14
V gene: TRBV11-2
D gene: TRBD1
clone size: -
J gene: TRBJ2-7
CDR3 DNA: TGTGCCAGCAGCTTAACGAGACAGGGGAACGAGCAGTACTTC
CDR3 protein: CASSLTRQGNEQYF

CDR3 length: 15
V gene: TRBV5-4
D gene: TRBD2
clone size: -
J gene: TRBJ2-1
CDR3 DNA: TGTGCCAGCAGCCTGCGGGAGGGCCTCGGAAATGAGCAGTTCTTC
CDR3 protein: CASSLREGLGNEQFF

CDR3 length: 15
V gene: TRBV24-1
D gene: TRBD1
clone size: -
J gene: TRBJ2-1
CDR3 DNA: TGTGCCACCAGTGCGGGACAGATTCTTTCGGCCGAGCAGTTCTTC
CDR3 protein: CATSAGQILSAEQFF

CDR3 length: 15
V gene: TRBV7-9
D gene: TRBD1
clone size: -
J gene: TRBJ1-2
CDR3 DNA: TGTGCCAGCAGCTTAGTGGGACAGGGTGACTATGGCTACACCTTC
CDR3 protein: CASSLVGQGDYGYTF

CDR3 length: 14
V gene: TRBV7-8
D gene: -
clone size: -
J gene: TRBJ1-5
CDR3 DNA: TGTGCCAGCACCTTAGGGGCATCAGATCAGCCCCAGCATTTT
CDR3 protein: CASTLGASDQPQHF

CDR3 length: 15
V gene: TRBV5-4
D gene: -
clone size: -
J gene: TRBJ1-2
CDR3 DNA: TGTGCCAGCAGTTTTCAGGGGCCCACTAACTATGGCTACACCTTC
CDR3 protein: CASSFQGPTNYGYTF

CDR3 length: 15
V gene: TRBV2
D gene: -
clone size: -
J gene: TRBJ1-1
CDR3 DNA: TGTGCCAGCAGTGAACAGGGAAGGGGCGAAACTGAAGCTTTCTTT
CDR3 protein: CASSEQGRGETEAFF

CDR3 length: 14
V gene: TRBV11-2
D gene: -
clone size: -
J gene: TRBJ2-5
CDR3 DNA: TGTGCCAGCAGCTTAGAAGGGAGGGGGGAGACCCAGTACTTC
CDR3 protein: CASSLEGRGETQYF

CDR3 length: 17
V gene: TRBV4-3
D gene: -
clone size: -
J gene: TRBJ1-3
CDR3 DNA: TGCGCCAGCAGCCAGAACAGTGCCCCGGGACAAGGAAACACCATATATTTT
CDR3 protein: CASSQNSAPGQGNTIYF

CDR3 length: 15
V gene: TRBV21-1
D gene: -
clone size: -
J gene: TRBJ2-7
CDR3 DNA: TGTGCCAGCCCACCGATTCGACCCTTGGGGGGGGAGCAGTACTTC
CDR3 protein: CASPPIRPLGGEQYF

CDR3 length: 14
V gene: TRBV4-1
D gene: TRBD1
clone size: -
J gene: TRBJ1-5
CDR3 DNA: TGCGCCAGCAGCCTAGGACAGGGGAATCAGCCCCAGCATTTT
CDR3 protein: CASSLGQGNQPQHF

CDR3 length: 14
V gene: TRBV5-4
D gene: -
clone size: once
J gene: TRBJ1-1
CDR3 DNA: TGTGCCAGCAGCTTGGAGTGGGGAGTTGGTGAAGCTTTCTTT
CDR3 protein: CASSLEWGVGEAFF

CDR3 length: 12
V gene: TRBV29-1
D gene: -
clone size: -
J gene: TRBJ2-1
CDR3 DNA: TGCAGCGTTGAATTGGCTAGCAATGAGCAGTTCTTC
CDR3 protein: CSVELASNEQFF

CDR3 length: 15
V gene: TRBV7-8
D gene: TRBD1
clone size: -
J gene: TRBJ2-7
CDR3 DNA: TGTGCCAGCAGCCGAAACCCGACAGGGATCGACGAGCAGTACTTC
CDR3 protein: CASSRNPTGIDEQYF

CDR3 length: 11
V gene: TRBV7-9
D gene: -
clone size: -
J gene: TRBJ1-1
CDR3 DNA: TGTGCCAGCAGCTTAGTCTCTGAAGCTTTCTTT
CDR3 protein: CASSLVSEAFF

CDR3 length: 13
V gene: TRBV2
D gene: -
clone size: -
J gene: TRBJ1-1
CDR3 DNA: TGTGCCAGCAGTGGCGGGACCCGGCTAGAGGTTTTCTTT
CDR3 protein: CASSGGTRLEVFF

CDR3 length: 15
V gene: TRBV2
D gene: TRBD1
clone size: once
J gene: TRBJ1-5
CDR3 DNA: TGTGCCAGCAGGGGGACAGAGTATAGCAATCAGCCCCAGCATTTT
CDR3 protein: CASRGTEYSNQPQHF

CDR3 length: 16
V gene: TRBV7-9
D gene: TRBD2
clone size: once
J gene: TRBJ2-5
CDR3 DNA: TGTGCCAGCAGCTCGAACCAGGGACTAGCGGAAGAGACCCAGTACTTC
CDR3 protein: CASSSNQGLAEETQYF

CDR3 length: 16
V gene: TRBV11-2
D gene: TRBD1
clone size: -
J gene: TRBJ1-1
CDR3 DNA: TGTGCCAGCAGCCGTAGGGCAGGGGGAATGAACACTGAAGCTTTCTTT
CDR3 protein: CASSRRAGGMNTEAFF

CDR3 length: 15
V gene: TRBV7-6
D gene: -
clone size: -
J gene: TRBJ2-1
CDR3 DNA: TGTGCCAGCAGCACGGCTGCAGGGGACTACAATGAGCAGTTCTTC
CDR3 protein: CASSTAAGDYNEQFF

CDR3 length: 14
V gene: TRBV9
D gene: TRBD1
clone size: -
J gene: TRBJ2-7
CDR3 DNA: TGTGCCAGCAGCGAGACGGACAGGTACTACGAGCAGTACTTC
CDR3 protein: CASSETDRYYEQYF

CDR3 length: 14
V gene: TRBV29-1
D gene: -
clone size: -
J gene: TRBJ1-2
CDR3 DNA: TGCAGCGTTGATTTGGGCTCAGGGCCCCTTGGCTACACCTTC
CDR3 protein: CSVDLGSGPLGYTF

CDR3 length: 15
V gene: TRBV7-3
D gene: -
clone size: -
J gene: TRBJ2-3
CDR3 DNA: TGTGCCAGCAGCCCTTCCGGACTGGGCACAGATACGCAGTATTTT
CDR3 protein: CASSPSGLGTDTQYF

CDR3 length: 15
V gene: TRBV7-9
D gene: -
clone size: -
J gene: TRBJ1-2
CDR3 DNA: TGTGCCAGCAGCTCCATCACGACAGGAAACTATGGCTACACCTTC
CDR3 protein: CASSSITTGNYGYTF

CDR3 length: 14
V gene: TRBV10-1
D gene: TRBD2
clone size: -
J gene: TRBJ2-7
CDR3 DNA: TGCGCCAGCAGGGGGACTAGCGTATCCTACGAGCAGTACTTC
CDR3 protein: CASRGTSVSYEQYF

CDR3 length: 12
V gene: TRBV2
D gene: TRBD2
clone size: -
J gene: TRBJ2-1
CDR3 DNA: TGTGCCAGCAGTGTTTGGGGCGGGAGTGGGTTCTTC
CDR3 protein: CASSVWGGSGFF

CDR3 length: 17
V gene: TRBV21-1
D gene: -
clone size: -
J gene: TRBJ2-7
CDR3 DNA: TGTGCCAGCAGCTCCGAGGGGCCTCCGGGACAGGGCAACGAGCAGTACTTC
CDR3 protein: CASSSEGPPGQGNEQYF

CDR3 length: 14
V gene: TRBV3-1/TRBV3-2
D gene: -
clone size: -
J gene: TRBJ2-7
CDR3 DNA: TGTGCCAGCAGCCAAGATAGACTCGGGTACGAGCAGTACTTC
CDR3 protein: CASSQDRLGYEQYF

CDR3 length: 13
V gene: TRBV10-2
D gene: TRBD2
clone size: -
J gene: TRBJ2-7
CDR3 DNA: TGCGCCAGCTCGGGGGGGGAACTCTACGAGCAGTACTTC
CDR3 protein: CASSGGELYEQYF

CDR3 length: 17
V gene: TRBV19
D gene: -
clone size: -
J gene: TRBJ1-4
CDR3 DNA: TGTGCCAGTAGCGTACAGGGAGAAGTTGCAACTAATGAAAAACTGTTTTTT
CDR3 protein: CASSVQGEVATNEKLFF

CDR3 length: 15
V gene: TRBV27
D gene: TRBD1
clone size: -
J gene: TRBJ1-2
CDR3 DNA: TGTGCCAGCAGTCCATACAGGGGTGGTAACTATGGCTACACCTTC
CDR3 protein: CASSPYRGGNYGYTF

CDR3 length: 15
V gene: TRBV19
D gene: -
clone size: -
J gene: TRBJ2-1
CDR3 DNA: TGTGCCAGTAGTCCGACCGGGACATACATAGATGAGCAGTTCTTC
CDR3 protein: CASSPTGTYIDEQFF

CDR3 length: 14
V gene: TRBV9
D gene: -
clone size: -
J gene: TRBJ2-7
CDR3 DNA: TGTGCCAGCAGCGTAGGAGCGGGTACCTACGAGCAGTACTTC
CDR3 protein: CASSVGAGTYEQYF

CDR3 length: 14
V gene: TRBV6-2/TRBV6-3
D gene: -
clone size: -
J gene: TRBJ2-1
CDR3 DNA: TGTGCCAGCAGTTACAATGGGCCAGACAATGAGCAGTTCTTC
CDR3 protein: CASSYNGPDNEQFF